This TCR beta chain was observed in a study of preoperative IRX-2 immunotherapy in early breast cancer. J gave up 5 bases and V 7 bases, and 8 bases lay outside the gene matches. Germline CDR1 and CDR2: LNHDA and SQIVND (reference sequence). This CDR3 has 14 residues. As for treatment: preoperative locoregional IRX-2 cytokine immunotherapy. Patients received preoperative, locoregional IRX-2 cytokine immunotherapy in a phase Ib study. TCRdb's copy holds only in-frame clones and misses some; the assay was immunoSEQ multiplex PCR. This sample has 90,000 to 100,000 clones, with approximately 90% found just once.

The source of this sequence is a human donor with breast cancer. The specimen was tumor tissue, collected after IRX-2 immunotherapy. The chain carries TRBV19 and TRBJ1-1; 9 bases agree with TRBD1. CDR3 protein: CASIVDRGKTEAFF. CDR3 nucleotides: TGTGCCAGTATCGTAGACAGGGGGAAGACTGAAGCTTTCTTT.